This T cell receptor (beta chain) was captured by sequencing in a study of cytomegalovirus exposure and HLA in healthy donors. The repertoire was sequenced with immunoSEQ multiplex PCR; TCRdb's copy has only in-frame clones and lacks some. The data contain about 140,000 clones, over 90% of them singletons. The germline CDR1 and CDR2 sequences are MNHEY and SMNVEV (reference sequence). This CDR3 contains 14 residues. The V gene lost 2 bases and the J gene lost 7 bases, with 9 bases spanning the gap. The receptor was derived from a man younger than 30 in good health and CMV-seropositive. The chain employs TRBV27 and TRBJ1-6; possible D gene TRBD1, 5 bases. Sequencing used PBMCs. The CDR3 protein is CASSLKGRNSPLHF. The CDR3 DNA reads TGTGCCAGCAGTTTAAAGGGGAGGAATTCACCCCTCCACTTT.